This entry is about one TCR beta chain. Its antigen remains unknown. The sample originates from a study of response to subunit inactivated influenza vaccine. TCRdb itself ran the RT-PCR reads through MiXCR, one entry per CDR3 protein. The sample shows roughly 790,000 distinct CDR3 sequences, around 21% of them seen only once. CDR3 length: 15 residues. The V segment lost 7 bases and the J segment 8 bases; nucleotides outside the gene matches: 13. Findings of the study overall: Authors suggested that a seasonal influenza vaccination recruits few new T cells each time.

This clonotype originated in a man aged 50 to 59 who received an inactivated influenza vaccine. The V and J genes are TRBV12-3 or TRBV12-4 and TRBJ2-1; 8 bases fit TRBD2. The sample in question was PBMCs from blood, obtained 5 days after vaccination. This CDR3 reads CASNRGSGSGDEQFF. The CDR3 nucleotides read TGTGCCAGCAACCGCGGCAGCGGGAGTGGGGATGAGCAGTTCTTC.